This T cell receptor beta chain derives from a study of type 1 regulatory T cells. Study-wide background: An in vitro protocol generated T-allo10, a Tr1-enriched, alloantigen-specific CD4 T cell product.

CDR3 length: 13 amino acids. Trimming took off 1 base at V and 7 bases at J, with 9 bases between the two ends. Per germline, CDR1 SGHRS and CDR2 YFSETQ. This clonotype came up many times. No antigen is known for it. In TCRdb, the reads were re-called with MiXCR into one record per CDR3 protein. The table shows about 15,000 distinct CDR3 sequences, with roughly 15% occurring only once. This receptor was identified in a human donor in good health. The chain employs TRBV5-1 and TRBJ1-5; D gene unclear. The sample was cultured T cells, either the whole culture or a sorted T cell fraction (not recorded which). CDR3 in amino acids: CASSLLGVQPQHF. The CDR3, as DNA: TGCGCCAGCAGCTTGCTTGGGGTCCAGCCCCAGCATTTT.